This TCR beta chain was recovered during a study of blood T cell repertoires in COVID-19. This CDR3 contains 15 residues. CDR1 and CDR2 (germline): SEHNR, FQNEAQ (reference sequence). The V gene lost 5 bases and the J gene lost 4 bases, with 15 bases spanning the gap. The assay was immunoSEQ multiplex PCR, and TCRdb's table has in-frame clones only and misses some. Of 150,000 or so clones listed, roughly 86% are singletons. The clonotype comes from a man aged 18 to 29 with acute or convalescent COVID-19. Input material: peripheral blood. This chain uses TRBV7-9 with TRBJ1-3; perhaps TRBD1 as D (6 bases). CDR3 loop: CASSAGQGMGNTIYF. The CDR3 DNA is TGTGCCAGCAGCGCGGGTCAGGGGATGGGAAACACCATATATTTT.